This T cell receptor (beta chain) was captured in a study of T-cell reconstitution after alpha-beta-depleted transplantation in children. During its preparation, the TCRbeta library received unique molecular identifiers. TCRdb re-called the PCR reads through MiXCR, storing one row per CDR3 protein. The sample yields 200,000 to 250,000 distinct CDR3 sequences, 9.5% to 15% seen once. This clonotype was observed many times. The germline gives CDR1 SGHAT, CDR2 FQNNGV. The CDR3 loop spans 19 amino acids. V shed 2 bases and J 6 bases; nucleotides not matched to a gene: 21. The sequence was collected from a human donor who donated a stem cell graft to a child with acute lymphoblastic leukemia. The chain employs TRBV11-2 and TRBJ2-7; 8 bases match TRBD1. This specimen was PBMCs from the stem cell graft donor, taken from the stem cell graft. CDR3: CASSLQSGGASSLPGEQYF. The CDR3 DNA is TGTGCCAGCAGCTTACAGTCAGGGGGCGCTTCTTCCTTGCCCGGCGAGCAGTACTTC. The complete variable domain, with remaining parts taken from reference TRBV11-2 and TRBJ2-7, reads EAGVAQSPRYKIIEKRQSVAFWCNPISGHATLYWYQQILGQGPKLLIQFQNNGVVDDSQLPKDRFSAERLKGVDSTLKIQPAKLEDSAVYLCASSLQSGGASSLPGEQYFGPGTRLTVT.